These 5 T cell receptor beta chains were sequenced from one sample in a study of cytomegalovirus exposure and HLA in healthy donors. PCR amplification relied on 60 Vbeta primers (plus 13 Jbeta primers). Profiling relied on immunoSEQ multiplex PCR, and the TCRdb table lists in-frame clones only, not all of them. The sample has about 150,000 clones; approximately 80% are singletons. The sequenced material came from PBMCs. These receptors were collected from a male donor in good health and CMV-seronegative.

The chain links TRBV28 to TRBJ1-4, with D possibly TRBD1 on 5 matching bases. The germline gives CDR1 MDHEN, CDR2 SYDVKM. The V gene lost 3 bases and the J gene lost 7 bases, with 15 bases spanning the gap. This CDR3 has 15 amino acids. The CDR3 sequence is CASSLVWQGGEKLFF. The DNA for the CDR3 is TGTGCCAGCAGTTTGGTGTGGCAGGGAGGTGAAAAACTGTTTTTT.

The chain employs TRBV2 and TRBJ1-1; possible D gene TRBD1, 5 bases. The CDR3 consists of 13 residues. Trimming shortened V by 5 bases and J by 4 bases, and 11 bases separated the two germline ends. Germline CDR1 SNHLY, CDR2 FYNNEI. The CDR3 loop is CASSQTESTEAFF. CDR3 bases: TGTGCCAGCAGTCAGACAGAGAGCACTGAAGCTTTCTTT.

The rearrangement uses TRBV27 and TRBJ1-2; 7 bases map to TRBD1. The trim removed 6 bases at V and 5 bases at J, leaving 9 bases unmatched. The V gene's germline CDR1 is MNHEY and CDR2 SMNVEV (reference sequence). This CDR3 spans 14 amino acids. CDR3 amino acids: CASSETGHKYGYTF. CDR3 coding DNA: TGTGCCAGCAGCGAGACAGGGCATAAGTATGGCTACACCTTC.

The V call is TRBV28, the J call TRBJ2-5; D may be TRBD1 (5 bases). The CDR3 is 14 amino acids. The germline V gene encodes CDR1 MDHEN and CDR2 SYDVKM. Trimming cost V 1 base and J 5 bases, with 11 bases left between them. The CDR3 nucleotides are TGTGCCAGCAGTTTATCAGGGTACGATGAGACCCAGTACTTC. Translating gives CASSLSGYDETQYF.

Of note for this clone: One end of the junction varies from germline; a read error may be responsible. Other DNA sequences in this specimen translate into the identical CDR3. This chain connects TRBV7-9 to TRBJ2-7; D is uncertain. The germline V gene encodes CDR1 SEHNR and CDR2 FQNEAQ (reference sequence). The CDR3 extends over 14 amino acids. The CDR3 loop is CASSLSAGTYEQYF. The CDR3 region has the DNA TGCGCCAGCAGCTTATCTGCAGGAACCTACGAGCAGTACTTC.